This T cell receptor beta chain was retrieved from a study of cytomegalovirus exposure and HLA in healthy donors. This CDR3 has 14 residues. With 10 bases removed from V and 6 bases from J, the gap between germline ends came to 22 bases. Germline CDR1 and CDR2: LNHDA and SQIVND (reference sequence). Some clones are missing from TCRdb's copy, which holds only in-frame ones; the method was immunoSEQ multiplex PCR. The repertoire holds 200,000 or so clones, with less than 90% as singletons. This chain uses TRBV19 with TRBJ2-7, with D perhaps TRBD2 (5 bases). Specimen: PBMCs. This TCR was recovered from a young woman in good health and CMV-seronegative. CDR3 in DNA: TGTGCCACCCGCCGGGGTAGCGAAAACAGCGAGCAGTACTTC. This codes for CATRRGSENSEQYF.